A single sample is the source of the 18 T cell receptor beta chains below, sequenced in a study of cytomegalovirus exposure and HLA in healthy donors. The PCR ran on 60 Vbeta and 13 Jbeta primers. Measured with immunoSEQ multiplex PCR; TCRdb has only the in-frame clones, and not every one. In the table there are 150,000 to 200,000 clones, 70% to 75% of which are singletons. Sequenced input: PBMCs. These receptors were taken from a man between 18 and 29 years old in good health and CMV-seropositive.

The chain joins TRBV5-1 to TRBJ2-3; D might be TRBD2 (5 bases). The CDR3 spans 15 residues. The V end lost 0 bases, the J end lost 5 bases, and 13 bases lay between the germline ends. Germline loops: CDR1 SGHRS, CDR2 YFSETQ. CDR3 nucleotides: TGCGCCAGCAGCTTGGCCGAGGGCTTATTAGATACGCAGTATTTT. Protein: CASSLAEGLLDTQYF. The entire variable domain, with the rest obtained from reference TRBV5-1 and TRBJ2-3, is as follows: KAGVTQTPRYLIKTRGQQVTLSCSPISGHRSVSWYQQTPGQGLQFLFEYFSETQRNKGNFPGRFSGRQFSNSRSEMNVSTLELGDSALYLCASSLAEGLLDTQYFGPGTRLTVL.

The J gene is TRBJ1-5, the V gene TRBV6-1; a weak D match, TRBD1 (5 bases). This CDR3 has 15 residues. The germline V gene encodes CDR1 MNHNS and CDR2 SASEGT. V gave up 2 bases and J gave up 5 bases, with 13 bases separating them. This CDR3 reads CASSETGQRYQPQHF. The CDR3 DNA reads TGTGCCAGCAGTGAAACAGGCCAACGTTATCAGCCCCAGCATTTT.

The chain is built from TRBV5-4 and TRBJ2-1; tentatively, D is TRBD1 (6 bases). The CDR3 has 12 residues. Germline V gives CDR1 SGHNT, CDR2 YYREEE (reference sequence). The V end lost 4 bases, the J end lost 7 bases, and 9 bases lay between the germline ends. The CDR3 coding sequence is TGTGCCAGCAGCGTAACAGGGAATGAGCAGTTCTTC. This translates into CASSVTGNEQFF.

This clone was recorded once. The chain carries TRBV13 and TRBJ1-2, with 8 bases aligning to TRBD1. V dropped 4 bases and J dropped 0; count of bases not matched to a gene: 19. The length of the CDR3 is 20 residues. The V gene's germline CDR1 is PRHDT and CDR2 FYEKMQ (reference sequence). CDR3 amino acids: CASSSTGWQGAMGTNYGYTF. Here the CDR3 DNA reads TGTGCCAGCAGCTCGACGGGGTGGCAGGGGGCAATGGGCACTAACTATGGCTACACCTTC.

Only a few counts were recorded for this clone. The chain has TRBV14 and TRBJ1-1, with D tentatively TRBD1 (5 bases). The germline V gene has CDR1 SGHDN and CDR2 FVKESK. V was shortened by 4 bases and J by 4 bases, with 19 bases between the two germline ends. The length of the CDR3 is 16 residues. CDR3 sequence: CASSPLIGRAVTEAFF. The CDR3 DNA is TGTGCCAGCAGCCCGTTAATCGGCAGGGCGGTCACTGAAGCTTTCTTT.

The chain employs TRBV4-1 and TRBJ1-3; D is uncertain. Between the trimmed V and J ends, which lost 0 bases and 0 bases, there was a span of 9 bases. The V gene's germline CDR1 is MGHRA and CDR2 YSYEKL. The CDR3 extends over 16 amino acids. The CDR3 is CASSQDRTYSGNTIYF. CDR3 DNA sequence: TGCGCCAGCAGCCAAGATAGGACTTACTCTGGAAACACCATATATTTT.

This CDR3 is CASSAQGSSGNTIYF. The CDR3 nucleotides are TGTGCCAGCAGTGCCCAGGGGAGCTCTGGAAACACCATATATTTT. The chain recombines TRBV7-3 with TRBJ1-3, with a possible D match to TRBD1 (6 bases). The V gene lost 6 bases and the J gene lost 0 bases, with 12 bases spanning the gap. This CDR3 has 15 amino acids. In germline, CDR1 is SGHTA, CDR2 FQGTGA.

This chain links TRBV5-1 with TRBJ1-5; TRBD1 aligns across 8 bases. V lost 1 base and J lost 0; bases outside the gene matches: 12. From germline, CDR1 is SGHRS and CDR2 YFSETQ. The CDR3 totals 19 residues. CDR3 protein: CASSLFRTGKEVSNQPQHF. The CDR3 region has the DNA TGCGCCAGCAGCTTGTTCCGGACAGGGAAAGAAGTTAGCAATCAGCCCCAGCATTTT.

This clone was counted only a few times. The gene calls are TRBV11-3 and TRBJ2-2; 9 bases fit TRBD2. Germline assignment: CDR1 SGHNT and CDR2 YENEEA. This CDR3 spans 16 amino acids. V lost 3 bases to trimming and J lost 1 base; unmatched junction nucleotides: 3. For the CDR3, the DNA is TGTGCCAGCAGCTTCTCAGCGGGGGGGAACACCGGGGAGCTGTTTTTT. Its translation: CASSFSAGGNTGELFF.

This chain joins TRBV7-9 and TRBJ1-4; 9 bases match TRBD1. Germline trimming cut 3 bases from V and 5 bases from J; bases unmatched to any gene: 1. Germline CDR1 is SEHNR and CDR2 is FQNEAQ (reference sequence). This CDR3 is built from 14 residues. CDR3: CASSLGQGNEKLFF. CDR3 bases: TGTGCCAGCAGCTTGGGACAGGGCAATGAAAAACTGTTTTTT.

CDR3 DNA: TGTGCCATCAGCAGGACAGGTTCCAATGAAAAACTGTTTTTT. The encoded protein is CAISRTGSNEKLFF. This rearrangement joins TRBV10-3 to TRBJ1-4; 7 bases match TRBD1. This CDR3 has 14 residues. The J segment lost 5 bases and the V segment lost 6 bases, leaving 6 bases of the junction unmatched. Germline CDR1 is ENHRY and CDR2 is SYGVKD.

This chain connects TRBV7-9 to TRBJ1-6, with D possibly matching TRBD1 (6 bases). Per the germline V gene, CDR1 is SEHNR and CDR2 is FQNEAQ (reference sequence). The CDR3 runs 14 residues. With 5 bases removed from V and 5 bases from J, the gap between germline ends came to 10 bases. This CDR3 is CASSEGHNNSPLHF. DNA of the CDR3: TGTGCCAGCAGCGAGGGACACAATAATTCACCCCTCCACTTT.

This clone was counted only a few times. This chain uses TRBV27 with TRBJ2-3; possible D gene TRBD2, 6 bases. Germline CDR1 reads MNHEY; CDR2 reads SMNVEV (reference sequence). Trimming removed 5 bases at V and 6 bases at J, with 18 bases between. The CDR3 runs 15 residues. The CDR3: CASSRTSTRGDTQYF. CDR3 DNA sequence: TGTGCCAGCAGTCGAACGTCCACCCGGGGGGATACGCAGTATTTT.

The rearrangement joins TRBV27 to TRBJ2-7; D ambiguous. Germline assignment: CDR1 MNHEY and CDR2 SMNVEV (reference sequence). The CDR3 has 12 amino acids. Trimming shortened V by 8 bases and J by 2 bases, and 10 bases separated the two germline ends. This CDR3 reads CASRQVPYEQYV. The CDR3 DNA is TGTGCCAGCCGGCAGGTCCCCTACGAGCAGTACGTC.

The chain uses TRBV7-3 and TRBJ2-1; 11 bases are a match to TRBD2. This CDR3 is built from 16 residues. V shed 5 bases, J shed 6 bases, and the junction held 9 bases outside the gene matches. Germline-derived CDR1 and CDR2 are SGHTA and FQGTGA. For the CDR3, the DNA is TGTGCCAGCAGCCCCCAAGCTAGCGGGGGGTTCAATGAGCAGTTCTTC. Residues: CASSPQASGGFNEQFF.

This clone appeared a single time. This chain connects TRBV11-2 to TRBJ2-3; 11 positions match TRBD2. The germline V gene encodes CDR1 SGHAT and CDR2 FQNNGV. Trimming took 5 bases from V and 3 from J; bases not matched to a gene: 7. The CDR3 loop spans 16 amino acids. CDR3 in amino acids: CASSRTSGYLTDTQYF. The CDR3 DNA reads as TGTGCCAGCAGCCGGACTAGCGGGTATCTTACAGATACGCAGTATTTT.

The chain is built from TRBV7-8 and TRBJ1-2; 9 positions match TRBD1. This CDR3 has 14 residues. Unmatched junction bases numbered 4, after V lost 5 bases and J lost 3 bases. Germline V gives CDR1 SGHVS, CDR2 FQNEAQ. CDR3 residues: CASSVDRGDYGYTF. Written as DNA, the CDR3 is TGTGCCAGCAGCGTCGACAGGGGGGACTATGGCTACACCTTC.

This chain links TRBV19 with TRBJ1-2; D perhaps matches TRBD1 (5 bases). V lost 6 bases to trimming and J lost 3 bases, with 11 bases between them. This CDR3 has 13 residues. The V gene's germline CDR1 is LNHDA and CDR2 SQIVND (reference sequence). The CDR3 loop reads CASSPTAYYGYTF. CDR3 DNA: TGTGCCAGTAGCCCGACAGCTTACTATGGCTACACCTTC.